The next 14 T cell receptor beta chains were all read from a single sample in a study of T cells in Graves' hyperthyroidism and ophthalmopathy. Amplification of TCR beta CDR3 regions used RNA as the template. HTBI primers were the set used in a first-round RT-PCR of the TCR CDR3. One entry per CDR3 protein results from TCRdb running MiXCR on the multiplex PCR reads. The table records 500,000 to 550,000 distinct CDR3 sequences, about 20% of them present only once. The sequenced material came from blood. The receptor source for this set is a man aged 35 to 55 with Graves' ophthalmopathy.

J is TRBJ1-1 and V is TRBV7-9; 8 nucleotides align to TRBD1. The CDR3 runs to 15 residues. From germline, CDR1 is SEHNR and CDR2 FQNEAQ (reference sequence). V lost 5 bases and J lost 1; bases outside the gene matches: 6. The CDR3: CASSQGDRTNTEAFF. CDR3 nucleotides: TGTGCCAGCAGCCAGGGGGACAGGACGAACACTGAAGCTTTCTTT.

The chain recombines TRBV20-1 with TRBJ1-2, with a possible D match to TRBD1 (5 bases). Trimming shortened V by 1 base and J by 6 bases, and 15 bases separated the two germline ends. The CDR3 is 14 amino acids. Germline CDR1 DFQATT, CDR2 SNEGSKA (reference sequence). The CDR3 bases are TGCAGTGCTAGAGTGATGCCGGGGGAGAATGGCTACACCTTC. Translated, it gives CSARVMPGENGYTF.

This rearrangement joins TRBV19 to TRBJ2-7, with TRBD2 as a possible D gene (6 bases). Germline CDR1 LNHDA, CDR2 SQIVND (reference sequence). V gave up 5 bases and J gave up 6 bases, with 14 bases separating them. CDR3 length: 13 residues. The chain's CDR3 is CASSPRGGVEQYF. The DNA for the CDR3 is TGTGCCAGTAGTCCAAGAGGAGGGGTCGAGCAGTACTTC.

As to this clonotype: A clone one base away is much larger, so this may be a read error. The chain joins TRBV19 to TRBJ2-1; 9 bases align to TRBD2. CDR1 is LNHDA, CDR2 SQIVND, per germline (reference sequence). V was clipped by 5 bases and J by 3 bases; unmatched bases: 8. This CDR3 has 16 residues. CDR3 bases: TGTGCCAGTAGTGCCCGTGGAGCGGGAGGCTACAATGAGCAGTTCTTC. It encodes CASSARGAGGYNEQFF.

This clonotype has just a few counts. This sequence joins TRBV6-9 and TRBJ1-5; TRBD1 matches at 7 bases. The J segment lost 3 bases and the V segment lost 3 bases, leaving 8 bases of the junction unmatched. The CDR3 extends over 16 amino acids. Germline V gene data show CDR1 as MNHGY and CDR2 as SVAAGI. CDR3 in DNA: TGTGCCAGCAGTTACACCCGGACAGGTCACAATCAGCCCCAGCATTTT. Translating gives CASSYTRTGHNQPQHF.

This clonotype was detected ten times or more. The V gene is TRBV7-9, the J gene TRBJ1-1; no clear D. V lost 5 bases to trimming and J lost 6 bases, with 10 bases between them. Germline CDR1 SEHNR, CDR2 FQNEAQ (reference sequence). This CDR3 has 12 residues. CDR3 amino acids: CASSQRTAEAFF. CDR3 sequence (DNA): TGTGCCAGCAGCCAACGGACGGCTGAAGCTTTCTTT.

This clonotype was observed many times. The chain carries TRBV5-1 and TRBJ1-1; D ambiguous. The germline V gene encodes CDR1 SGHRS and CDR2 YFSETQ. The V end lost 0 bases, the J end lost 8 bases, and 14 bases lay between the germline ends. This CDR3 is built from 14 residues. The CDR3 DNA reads TGCGCCAGCAGCTTGGGGGTTTCGAGGAGCGAAGCTTTCTTT. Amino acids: CASSLGVSRSEAFF.

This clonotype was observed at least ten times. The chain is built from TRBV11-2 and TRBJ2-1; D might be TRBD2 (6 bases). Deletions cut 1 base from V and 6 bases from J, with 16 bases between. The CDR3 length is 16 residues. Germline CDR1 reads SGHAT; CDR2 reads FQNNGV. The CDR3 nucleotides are TGTGCCAGCAGCTTAGGACGCAGCGGGTGGGGCAATGAGCAGTTCTTC. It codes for CASSLGRSGWGNEQFF.

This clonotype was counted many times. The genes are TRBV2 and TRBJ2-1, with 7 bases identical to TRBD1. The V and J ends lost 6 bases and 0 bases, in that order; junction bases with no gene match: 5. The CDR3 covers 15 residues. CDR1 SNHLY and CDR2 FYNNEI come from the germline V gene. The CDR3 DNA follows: TGTGCCAGCAGGCCCCGGGACAGCTCCTACAATGAGCAGTTCTTC. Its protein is CASRPRDSSYNEQFF.

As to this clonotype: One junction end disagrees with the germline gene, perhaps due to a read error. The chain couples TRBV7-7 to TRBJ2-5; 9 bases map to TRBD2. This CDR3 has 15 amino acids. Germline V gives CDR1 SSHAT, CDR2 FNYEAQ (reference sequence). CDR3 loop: CASSLSGGIQETQYF. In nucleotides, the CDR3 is TGTGCTAGCAGCTTGAGCGGGGGGATCCAAGAGACCCAGTACTTC.

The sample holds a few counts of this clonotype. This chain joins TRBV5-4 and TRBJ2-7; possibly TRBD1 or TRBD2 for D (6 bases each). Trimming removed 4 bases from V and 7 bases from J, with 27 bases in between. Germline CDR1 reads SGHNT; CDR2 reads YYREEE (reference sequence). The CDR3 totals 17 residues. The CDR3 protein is CASSRGGGGQPIGEQYF. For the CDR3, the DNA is TGTGCCAGCAGCCGAGGGGGAGGCGGACAGCCGATCGGGGAGCAGTACTTC.

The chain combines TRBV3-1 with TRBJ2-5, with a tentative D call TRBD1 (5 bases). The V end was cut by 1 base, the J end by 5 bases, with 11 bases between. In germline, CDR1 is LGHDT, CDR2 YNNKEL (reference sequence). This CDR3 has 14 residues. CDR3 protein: CASSQGAQGETQYF. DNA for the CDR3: TGTGCCAGCAGCCAAGGGGCGCAGGGCGAGACCCAGTACTTC.

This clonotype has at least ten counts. CDR3 amino acids: CASSSVPGNYNEQFF. The CDR3, as DNA: TGCGCCAGCAGCTCCGTACCGGGAAACTACAATGAGCAGTTCTTC. The V call is TRBV5-1, the J call TRBJ2-1; possibly TRBD2 for D (5 bases). Looked up from germline, CDR1 is SGHRS and CDR2 is YFSETQ. V was pared by 3 bases and J by 3 bases, with 13 bases between. The CDR3 is 15 amino acids.

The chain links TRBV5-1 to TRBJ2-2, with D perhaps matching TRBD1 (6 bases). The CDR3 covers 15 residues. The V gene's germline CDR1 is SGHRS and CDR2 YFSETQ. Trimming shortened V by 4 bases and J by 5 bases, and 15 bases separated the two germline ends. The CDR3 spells CASSGNRVGTGELFF. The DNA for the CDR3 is TGCGCCAGCAGCGGAAACAGGGTCGGAACCGGGGAGCTGTTTTTT. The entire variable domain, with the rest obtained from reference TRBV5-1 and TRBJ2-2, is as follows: KAGVTQTPRYLIKTRGQQVTLSCSPISGHRSVSWYQQTPGQGLQFLFEYFSETQRNKGNFPGRFSGRQFSNSRSEMNVSTLELGDSALYLCASSGNRVGTGELFFGEGSRLTVL.